This TCR beta chain was identified in a study of blood T cell repertoires in COVID-19. V lost 4 bases and J 0 bases, leaving 7 bases between the germline ends. CDR1 is MDHEN, CDR2 SYDVKM, per germline. CDR3 length equals 15 residues. The repertoire was sequenced with immunoSEQ multiplex PCR; TCRdb's copy has only in-frame clones and lacks some. The table lists 45,000 to 65,000 clones, over 90% of them singletons. This clone appeared a single time. This rearrangement joins TRBV28 to TRBJ2-6; D remains unclear. Sequencing input: peripheral blood. The sequence derives from a man aged 50-59 years with acute or convalescent COVID-19. This CDR3 is CASSSRVSGANVLTF. The CDR3 bases are TGTGCCAGCAGTTCACGGGTCTCTGGGGCCAACGTCCTGACTTTC.